This T cell receptor beta chain originates from a study of graft-versus-host responses after intestinal transplantation. Study information: Recipients had transplants, and these were multivisceral, liver-intestinal, or isolated intestinal. Following induction with anti-thymocyte globulin, all recipients were given tacrolimus and steroids for around three years.

Clones were sequenced by immunoSEQ multiplex PCR, and TCRdb holds only the in-frame ones, with some missing. This table holds 20,000 to 25,000 clones, around 77% found once. The V end lost 6 bases, the J end lost 3 bases, and 18 bases lay between the germline ends. Per the germline V gene, CDR1 is MGHRA and CDR2 is YSYEKL. This CDR3 is built from 15 residues. Investigators treated the graft tissue so that it released intraepithelial and lamina propria lymphocytes. The sample here was ileum tissue, taken 12 days after intestinal transplant. This clonotype was sampled from a human patient who received an intestinal transplant, so some T cells may come from the graft donor. The chain is built from TRBV4-1 and TRBJ2-7; D is unresolved. This CDR3 reads CASSPHPRVVYEQYF. In DNA, the CDR3 is TGCGCCAGCAGTCCGCACCCTAGAGTCGTCTACGAGCAGTACTTC.